This T cell receptor beta chain was identified in a study of blood T cells in healthy people across ages. General study results and limits: Expanded clonotype shifts may have been confounded, as the donors had an unknown CMV status.

This clonotype was observed at least ten times. Its antigen is currently unknown. The CDR3 has 14 residues. Germline CDR1 DFQATT, CDR2 SNEGSKA (reference sequence). V lost 5 bases and J 2 bases, leaving 14 bases between the germline ends. A J-beta primer mix and a sample-barcoded 5' primer were used in a second PCR of roughly 7 to 12 cycles. A tag from a template-switch adaptor with 12 random nucleotides marked each cDNA molecule. Any given sample supplied a minimum of 2.5 million CDR3-containing paired-end reads. TCRdb reanalysed the 5' RACE reads using MiXCR and keeps one entry per CDR3 protein. The profile covers 850,000 or so distinct CDR3 sequences, with around 26% appearing a single time and roughly 17% taken by the ten largest. Total RNA was extracted at no less than 5.5 micrograms per sample.

This TCR came from a woman older than 75 in good health. The genes are TRBV20-1 and TRBJ2-3; tentative D call: TRBD2 (7 bases). Material: blood. The CDR3 here is CSAFPGGHTDTQYF. The CDR3 nucleotides read TGCAGTGCTTTTCCGGGGGGACACACAGATACGCAGTATTTT.